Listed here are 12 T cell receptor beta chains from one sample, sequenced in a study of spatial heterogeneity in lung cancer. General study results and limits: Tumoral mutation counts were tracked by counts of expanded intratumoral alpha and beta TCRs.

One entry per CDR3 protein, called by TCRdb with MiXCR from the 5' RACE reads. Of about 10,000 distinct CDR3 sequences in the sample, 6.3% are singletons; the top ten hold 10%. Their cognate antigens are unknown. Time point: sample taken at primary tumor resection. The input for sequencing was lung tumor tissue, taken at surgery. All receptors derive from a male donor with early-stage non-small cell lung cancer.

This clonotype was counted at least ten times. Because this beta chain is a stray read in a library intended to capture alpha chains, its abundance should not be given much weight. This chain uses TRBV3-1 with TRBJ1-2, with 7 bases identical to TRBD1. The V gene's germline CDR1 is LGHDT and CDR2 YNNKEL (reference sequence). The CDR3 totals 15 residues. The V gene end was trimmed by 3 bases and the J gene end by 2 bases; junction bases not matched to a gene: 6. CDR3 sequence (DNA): TGTGCCAGCAGCCATACCCGGGACAGAAACTATGGCTACACCTTC. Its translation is CASSHTRDRNYGYTF.

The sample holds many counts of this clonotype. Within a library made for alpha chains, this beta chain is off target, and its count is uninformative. In nucleotides, the CDR3 is TGTGCCAGCAGTGAAGGGAGGGGGGCAGGTTTTGATGGTGAGCAGTTCTTC. Translation: CASSEGRGAGFDGEQFF. This chain links TRBV6-1 with TRBJ2-1; D is tentatively TRBD1 or TRBD2 (6 bases each). The CDR3 is made up of 17 amino acids. Trimming removed 1 base at V and 9 bases at J, with 22 bases between. Germline V gene sequence: CDR1 MNHNS, CDR2 SASEGT.

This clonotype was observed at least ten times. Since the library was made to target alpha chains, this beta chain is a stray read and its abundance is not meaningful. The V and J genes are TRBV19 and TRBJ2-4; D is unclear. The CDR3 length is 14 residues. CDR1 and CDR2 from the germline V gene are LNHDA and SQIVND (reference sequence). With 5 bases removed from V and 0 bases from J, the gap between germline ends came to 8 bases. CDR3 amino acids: CASSRALAKNIQYF. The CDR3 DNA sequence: TGTGCCAGTAGTCGGGCCTTAGCCAAAAACATTCAGTACTTC.

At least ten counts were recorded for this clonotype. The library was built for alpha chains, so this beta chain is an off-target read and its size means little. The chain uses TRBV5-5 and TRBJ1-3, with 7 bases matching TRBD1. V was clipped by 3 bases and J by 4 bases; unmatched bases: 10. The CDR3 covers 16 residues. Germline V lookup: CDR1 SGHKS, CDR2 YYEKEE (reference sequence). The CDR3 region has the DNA TGTGCCAGCAGCTCAAACAGGGGACTAGGAGGAAACACCATATATTTT. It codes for CASSSNRGLGGNTIYF. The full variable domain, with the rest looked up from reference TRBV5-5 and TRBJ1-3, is DAGVTQSPTHLIKTRGQQVTLRCSPISGHKSVSWYQQVLGQGPQFIFQYYEKEERGRGNFPDRFSARQFPNYSSELNVNALLLGDSALYLCASSSNRGLGGNTIYFGEGSWLTVV.

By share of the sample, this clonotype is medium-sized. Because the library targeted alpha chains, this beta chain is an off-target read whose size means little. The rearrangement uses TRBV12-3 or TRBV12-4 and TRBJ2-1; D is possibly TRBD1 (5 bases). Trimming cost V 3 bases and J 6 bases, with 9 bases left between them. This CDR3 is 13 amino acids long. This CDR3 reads CASSFRAVNEQFF. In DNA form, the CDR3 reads TGTGCCAGCAGTTTCAGGGCTGTCAATGAGCAGTTCTTC.

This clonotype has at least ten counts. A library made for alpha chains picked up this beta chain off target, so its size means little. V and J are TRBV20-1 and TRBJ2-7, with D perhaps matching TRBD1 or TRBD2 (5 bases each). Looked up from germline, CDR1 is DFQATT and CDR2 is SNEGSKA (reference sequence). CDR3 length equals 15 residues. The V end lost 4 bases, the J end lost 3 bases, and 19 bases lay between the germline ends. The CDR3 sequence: CSATWERDGYYEQYF. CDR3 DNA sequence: TGCAGTGCTACCTGGGAACGGGACGGCTACTACGAGCAGTACTTC.

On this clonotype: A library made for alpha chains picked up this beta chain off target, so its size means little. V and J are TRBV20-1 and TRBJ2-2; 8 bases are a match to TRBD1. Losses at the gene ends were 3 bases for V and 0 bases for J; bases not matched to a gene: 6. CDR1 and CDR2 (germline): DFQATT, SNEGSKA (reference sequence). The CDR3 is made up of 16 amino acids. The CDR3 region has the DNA TGCAGTGCTAGGGACAGGGATTCGGCGAACACCGGGGAGCTGTTTTTT. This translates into CSARDRDSANTGELFF.

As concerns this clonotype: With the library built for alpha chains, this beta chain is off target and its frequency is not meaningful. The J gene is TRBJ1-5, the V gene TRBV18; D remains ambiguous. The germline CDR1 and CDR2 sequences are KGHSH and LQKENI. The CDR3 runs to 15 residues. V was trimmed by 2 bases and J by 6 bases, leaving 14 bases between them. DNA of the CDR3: TGTGCCAGCTCACCAACTAGAGATTCAGGTCAGCCCCAGCATTTT. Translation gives CASSPTRDSGQPQHF.

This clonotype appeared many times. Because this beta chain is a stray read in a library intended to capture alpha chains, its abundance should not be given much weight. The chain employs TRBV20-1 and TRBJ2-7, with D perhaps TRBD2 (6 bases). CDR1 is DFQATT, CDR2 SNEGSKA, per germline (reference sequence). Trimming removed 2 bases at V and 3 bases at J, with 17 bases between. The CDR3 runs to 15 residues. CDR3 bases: TGCAGTGCTAGACTTTCTAGCGACGCCGGCTACGAGCAGTACTTC. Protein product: CSARLSSDAGYEQYF.

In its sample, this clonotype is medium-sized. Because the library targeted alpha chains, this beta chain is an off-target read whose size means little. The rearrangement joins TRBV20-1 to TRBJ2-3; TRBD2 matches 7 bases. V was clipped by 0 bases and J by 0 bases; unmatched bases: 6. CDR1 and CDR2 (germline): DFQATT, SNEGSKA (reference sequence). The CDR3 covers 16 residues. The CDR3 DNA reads TGCAGTGCTAGAGATAGTCGGCGGGGGAGCACAGATACGCAGTATTTT. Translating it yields CSARDSRRGSTDTQYF.

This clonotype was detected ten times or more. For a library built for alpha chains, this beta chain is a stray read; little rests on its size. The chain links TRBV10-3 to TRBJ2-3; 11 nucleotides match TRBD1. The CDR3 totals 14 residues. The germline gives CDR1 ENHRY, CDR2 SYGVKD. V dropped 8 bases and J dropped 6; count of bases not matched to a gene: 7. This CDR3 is CAIEKGQGVDTQYF. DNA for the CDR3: TGTGCCATCGAGAAGGGACAGGGGGTCGATACGCAGTATTTT.

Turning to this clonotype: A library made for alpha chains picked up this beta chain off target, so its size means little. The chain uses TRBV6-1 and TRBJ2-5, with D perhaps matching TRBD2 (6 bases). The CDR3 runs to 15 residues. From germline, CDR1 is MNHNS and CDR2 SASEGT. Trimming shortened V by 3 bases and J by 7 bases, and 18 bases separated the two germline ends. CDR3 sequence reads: CASSDTELAGWTQYF. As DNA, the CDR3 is TGTGCCAGCAGTGACACGGAACTAGCCGGTTGGACCCAGTACTTC.